The 27 T cell receptor beta chains listed next were all sequenced from one sample in a study of T cell repertoires in cytomegalovirus infection. One entry per CDR3 protein results from TCRdb running MiXCR on the reads. The table shows some 400,000 distinct CDR3 sequences, with about 33% occurring only once. The sequenced sample was PBMCs. The receptors stem from a human donor in good health (CMV status not recorded). Some clones in this sample may be carry-over from other donors' samples.

J is TRBJ1-5 and V is TRBV4-2; unclear D gene. The CDR3 has 13 amino acids. The germline gives CDR1 LGHNA, CDR2 YNFKEQ. Between the trimmed V and J ends, which lost 2 bases and 4 bases, there was a span of 6 bases. The CDR3 sequence: CASSQQRNQPQHF. The DNA of the CDR3 is TGTGCCAGCAGCCAACAGCGTAATCAGCCCCAGCATTTT.

V usage is TRBV3-1 and J usage is TRBJ2-1; a weak D match, TRBD1 (5 bases). Germline CDR1 is LGHDT and CDR2 is YNNKEL (reference sequence). The CDR3 is 15 amino acids. V dropped 4 bases and J dropped 5 bases, with 15 bases sitting between them. CDR3 bases: TGTGCCAGCAGCCTGCCCCAGGGAAGAAACAATGAGCAGTTCTTC. This encodes CASSLPQGRNNEQFF.

CDR3 protein: CASSAGTGGVTGELFF. DNA of the CDR3: TGTGCCAGCAGCGCGGGGACAGGGGGAGTCACCGGGGAGCTGTTTTTT. The rearrangement links TRBV5-4 to TRBJ2-2, with 11 bases matching TRBD1. The CDR3 has 16 residues. V lost 4 bases, J lost 4 bases, and 6 bases stayed unmatched. Germline V lookup: CDR1 SGHNT, CDR2 YYREEE (reference sequence). Filled out from reference TRBV5-4 and TRBJ2-2, the complete variable domain reads ETGVTQSPTHLIKTRGQQVTLRCSSQSGHNTVSWYQQALGQGPQFIFQYYREEENGRGNFPPRFSGLQFPNYSSELNVNALELDDSALYLCASSAGTGGVTGELFFGEGSRLTVL.

The rearrangement joins TRBV23-1 to TRBJ2-4, with D possibly matching TRBD1 (5 bases). TRBV23-1 is labeled an ORF, and its function is uncertain. V was cut by 3 bases and J by 0 bases, with 21 bases left in between. The CDR3 is 19 residues long. CDR3 amino acids: CASSHHLPITGLAKNIQYF. Here the CDR3 DNA reads TGCGCCAGCAGTCACCACCTACCAATAACAGGTCTAGCCAAAAACATTCAGTACTTC.

The V call is TRBV12-3 or TRBV12-4, the J call TRBJ1-2; D is ambiguous. V shed 5 bases and J shed 3 bases, with 13 bases lying between them. The CDR3 contains 14 residues. The CDR3 is CASSPYGPYYGYTF. The CDR3 DNA reads as TGTGCCAGCAGTCCATACGGGCCGTACTATGGCTACACCTTC.

The chain joins TRBV6-8 to TRBJ2-3, with TRBD2 identical over 8 bases. CDR1 and CDR2 from the germline V gene are MNHGY and SAAAGT. The V segment lost 6 bases and the J segment 6 bases; nucleotides outside the gene matches: 8. This CDR3 is 14 amino acids long. CDR3 loop: CASSSRGVEDTQYF. CDR3 sequence (DNA): TGTGCCAGCAGCTCGCGGGGGGTGGAGGATACGCAGTATTTT.

There are a few counts of this clonotype. The V call is TRBV11-2, the J call TRBJ1-2; D gene unclear. V was pared by 0 bases and J by 7 bases, with 18 bases between. CDR3 length: 16 amino acids. CDR1 is SGHAT and CDR2 is FQNNGV in the germline V gene. For the CDR3, the DNA is TGTGCCAGCAGCTTAGACCTTGGGATTAGATCGGGTGGCTACACCTTC. It yields the protein CASSLDLGIRSGGYTF.

Worth noting for this clonotype: The missing conserved phenylalanine or tryptophan at the end of this CDR3 makes a read error likely. The chain carries TRBV7-4 and TRBJ2-7, with 7 bases identical to TRBD1. Germline V gene data show CDR1 as SGHVT and CDR2 as SQSDAQ. V was clipped by 4 bases and J by 0 bases; unmatched bases: 9. This CDR3 comprises 16 residues. The CDR3 region is CASSSTTGVHSYEQYL. As DNA, the CDR3 is TGTGCCAGCAGCTCTACTACAGGGGTGCACTCCTACGAGCAGTACTTA.

The chain uses TRBV27 and TRBJ2-7; D unresolved. Germline V CDR1 and CDR2: MNHEY, SMNVEV (reference sequence). Deletions cut 3 bases from V and 4 bases from J, with 10 bases between. The CDR3 runs to 13 residues. The CDR3 reads CASSFRGVYEQYF. In nucleotides, the CDR3 is TGTGCCAGCAGTTTCCGAGGAGTTTACGAGCAGTACTTC.

This chain links TRBV2 with TRBJ2-1; D is ambiguous. The V end was cut by 6 bases, the J end by 9 bases, with 6 bases between. CDR1 and CDR2 from the germline V gene are SNHLY and FYNNEI. This CDR3 contains 10 residues. Here the CDR3 DNA reads TGTGCCAGCAGGGTGGCTGAGCAGTTCTTC. It encodes CASRVAEQFF.

A few counts support this clonotype. The V call is TRBV5-1, the J call TRBJ2-2; D remains ambiguous. V gave up 3 bases and J gave up 1 base, with 7 bases separating them. Germline loops: CDR1 SGHRS, CDR2 YFSETQ. The CDR3 has 14 amino acids. CDR3 sequence reads: CASSSGKNTGELFF. In nucleotides, the CDR3 is TGCGCCAGCAGCTCCGGCAAGAACACCGGGGAGCTGTTTTTT.

V is TRBV10-3 and J is TRBJ2-7; 8 bases match TRBD1. The CDR3 sequence is 14 residues long. Germline CDR1 is ENHRY and CDR2 is SYGVKD. V lost 6 bases to trimming and J lost 2 bases; unmatched junction nucleotides: 6. The CDR3 DNA sequence: TGTGCCATCAGAGGGACAGGTGGGACCTACGAGCAGTACTTC. It encodes CAIRGTGGTYEQYF.

This clonotype was picked up many times. The gene calls are TRBV7-2 and TRBJ1-5, with D perhaps TRBD1 (6 bases). CDR1 is SGHTA, CDR2 FQGNSA, per germline. V was cut by 4 bases and J by 0 bases, with 10 bases left in between. This CDR3 has 15 amino acids. Here the CDR3 reads CASSSVTGSNQPQHF. CDR3 bases: TGTGCCAGCAGCTCCGTGACAGGTAGCAATCAGCCCCAGCATTTT.

This clonotype was counted many times. The chain carries TRBV7-9 and TRBJ2-7; 7 positions match TRBD1. Losses at the gene ends were 0 bases for V and 4 bases for J; bases not matched to a gene: 9. CDR3 length: 16 amino acids. Germline CDR1 is SEHNR and CDR2 is FQNEAQ (reference sequence). CDR3 DNA: TGTGCCAGCAGCTTAGCCTCAGGGGGTGCTGGTTACGAGCAGTACTTC. This codes for CASSLASGGAGYEQYF.

This clonotype was counted many times. This chain uses TRBV28 with TRBJ1-1, with D unresolved. The V end was cut by 11 bases, the J end by 0 bases, with 7 bases between. Germline V CDR1 and CDR2: MDHEN, SYDVKM. This CDR3 contains 11 residues. CDR3 sequence (DNA): TGTGCCTTACAGATGAACACTGAAGCTTTCTTT. Translated: CALQMNTEAFF.

This clonotype was seen a handful of times. This rearrangement joins TRBV10-3 to TRBJ2-5; 7 bases align to TRBD1. V lost 5 bases to trimming and J lost 4 bases; unmatched junction nucleotides: 10. Germline lookup yields CDR1 ENHRY and CDR2 SYGVKD. CDR3 length equals 15 residues. The CDR3 nucleotides are TGTGCCATCAGTCCACAACAGGGGTTAGGAGAGACCCAGTACTTC. It is translated as CAISPQQGLGETQYF.

This clonotype has only a few counts. The rearrangement uses TRBV6-2 or TRBV6-3 and TRBJ2-7; D not certain. Per germline, CDR1 MNHEY and CDR2 SVGEGT. This CDR3 is built from 13 residues. Trimming removed 7 bases from V and 2 bases from J, with 12 bases in between. The CDR3 reads CASTLTATYEQYF. DNA for the CDR3: TGTGCCAGCACCCTGACGGCCACCTACGAGCAGTACTTC.

V gene TRBV7-9 combines with J gene TRBJ1-3; D is undetermined. The CDR3 extends over 14 amino acids. With 6 bases removed from V and 2 bases from J, the gap between germline ends came to 11 bases. Germline V gene sequence: CDR1 SEHNR, CDR2 FQNEAQ (reference sequence). The CDR3 nucleotides read TGTGCCAGCAGTAAAGCGGTTACTGGAAACACCATATATTTT. This gives the protein CASSKAVTGNTIYF.

This clonotype was seen at least ten times. V usage is TRBV7-2 and J usage is TRBJ2-7, with no clear D. Trimming cost V 1 base and J 4 bases, with 5 bases left between them. Germline loops: CDR1 SGHTA, CDR2 FQGNSA. This CDR3 is built from 12 residues. The CDR3 nucleotides read TGTGCCAGCAGCTTAGATCAATACGAGCAGTACTTC. This encodes CASSLDQYEQYF.

With regard to this clonotype: A read error may explain this, as a much larger clone is one base away. The V gene is TRBV12-3 or TRBV12-4, the J gene TRBJ1-1, with 7 nucleotides matching TRBD1. J gave up 4 bases and V 6 bases, and 14 bases lay outside the gene matches. The CDR3 runs 16 residues. Written as DNA, the CDR3 is TGTGCCAGCAGCAAACGTAGAAAACCAGGGGGCACTGAAGCTTTCTTT. Translation: CASSKRRKPGGTEAFF.

This clonotype was detected only a few times. V is TRBV5-8 and J is TRBJ2-3; 7 bases line up with TRBD2. The ends lost 4 bases at V and 2 bases at J; junction bases unmatched: 7. Germline lookup yields CDR1 SGHTS and CDR2 YDEGEE. CDR3 length equals 15 residues. In nucleotides, the CDR3 is TGTGCCAGCAGCACGGGACTATCCATCACAGATACGCAGTATTTT. Its protein is CASSTGLSITDTQYF.

This clonotype was counted ten times or more. V gene TRBV11-2 combines with J gene TRBJ2-7; 7 nucleotides match TRBD1. CDR1 and CDR2 from the germline V gene are SGHAT and FQNNGV. The J segment lost 6 bases and the V segment lost 0 bases, leaving 14 bases of the junction unmatched. The CDR3 length is 17 residues. The CDR3 sequence is CASSLDGSGGTRLEQYF. The CDR3 DNA is TGTGCCAGCAGCTTAGATGGCTCAGGGGGAACCCGGCTCGAGCAGTACTTC.

The rearrangement links TRBV6-6 to TRBJ1-5; 10 bases fit TRBD1. This CDR3 region has 14 residues. The ends lost 6 bases at V and 6 bases at J; junction bases unmatched: 5. Germline V gene sequence: CDR1 MNHNY, CDR2 SVGAGI (reference sequence). CDR3 sequence: CASSGQGVGQPQHF. The CDR3, as DNA: TGTGCCAGCAGCGGACAGGGGGTCGGTCAGCCCCAGCATTTT.

About this clonotype: A much larger clone differs from this one at a single base, so this may be a read error. The rearrangement joins TRBV11-2 to TRBJ2-7; D remains unclear. V was trimmed by 7 bases and J by 0 bases, leaving 13 bases between them. Germline CDR1 SGHAT, CDR2 FQNNGV. This CDR3 contains 14 residues. The CDR3 nucleotides read TGTGCCAGCATCTTCTTCACGTCCTCCTACGAGCAGTACTTC. Translated, it gives CASIFFTSSYEQYF. Together with reference TRBV11-2 and TRBJ2-7, the CDR3 gives the full variable domain: EAGVAQSPRYKIIEKRQSVAFWCNPISGHATLYWYQQILGQGPKLLIQFQNNGVVDDSQLPKDRFSAERLKGVDSTLKIQPAKLEDSAVYLCASIFFTSSYEQYFGPGTRLTVT.

The rearrangement joins TRBV20-1 to TRBJ2-7; 7 nucleotides align to TRBD1. CDR1 is DFQATT and CDR2 is SNEGSKA in the germline V gene (reference sequence). The CDR3 is 16 residues long. V was clipped by 0 bases and J by 4 bases; unmatched bases: 12. CDR3 sequence: CSAREPGGRSPYEQYF. The CDR3 DNA reads as TGCAGTGCTAGAGAACCAGGGGGTCGCTCCCCATACGAGCAGTACTTC.

The chain uses TRBV13 and TRBJ1-2; no definite D call. The CDR3 runs to 17 residues. Trimming shortened V by 2 bases and J by 3 bases, and 19 bases separated the two germline ends. CDR1 and CDR2 from the germline V gene are PRHDT and FYEKMQ (reference sequence). CDR3 nucleotides: TGTGCCAGCAGCTTAACGCCAGAGTCTATCACCTACTATGGCTACACCTTC. Its translation: CASSLTPESITYYGYTF.

This chain's CDR3 is CATSRKRDGRYNEQFF. The CDR3 DNA reads TGTGCCACCAGCAGAAAGAGGGACGGTCGATACAATGAGCAGTTCTTC. The chain has TRBV15 and TRBJ2-1; D is tentatively TRBD1 or TRBD2 (5 bases each). The CDR3 sequence is 16 residues long. Germline V gene lookup returns CDR1 LNHNV and CDR2 YYDKDF (reference sequence). V was cut by 2 bases and J by 4 bases, with 15 bases left in between.